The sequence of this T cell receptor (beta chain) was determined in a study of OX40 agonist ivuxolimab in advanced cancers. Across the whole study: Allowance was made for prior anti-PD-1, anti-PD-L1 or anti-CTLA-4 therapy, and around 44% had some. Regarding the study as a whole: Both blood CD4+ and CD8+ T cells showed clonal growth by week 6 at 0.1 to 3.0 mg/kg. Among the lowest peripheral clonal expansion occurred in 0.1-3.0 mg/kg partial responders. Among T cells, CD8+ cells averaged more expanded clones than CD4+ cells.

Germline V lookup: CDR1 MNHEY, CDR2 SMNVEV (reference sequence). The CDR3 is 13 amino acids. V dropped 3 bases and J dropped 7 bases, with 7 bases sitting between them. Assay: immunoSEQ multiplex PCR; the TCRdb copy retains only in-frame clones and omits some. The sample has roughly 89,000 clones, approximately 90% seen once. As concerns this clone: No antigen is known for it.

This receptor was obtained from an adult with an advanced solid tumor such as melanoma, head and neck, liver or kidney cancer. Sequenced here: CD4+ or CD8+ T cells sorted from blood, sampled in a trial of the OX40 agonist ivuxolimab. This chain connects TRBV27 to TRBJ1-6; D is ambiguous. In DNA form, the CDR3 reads TGTGCCAGCAGTTTTTTGGAAAATTCACCCCTCCACTTT. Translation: CASSFLENSPLHF.